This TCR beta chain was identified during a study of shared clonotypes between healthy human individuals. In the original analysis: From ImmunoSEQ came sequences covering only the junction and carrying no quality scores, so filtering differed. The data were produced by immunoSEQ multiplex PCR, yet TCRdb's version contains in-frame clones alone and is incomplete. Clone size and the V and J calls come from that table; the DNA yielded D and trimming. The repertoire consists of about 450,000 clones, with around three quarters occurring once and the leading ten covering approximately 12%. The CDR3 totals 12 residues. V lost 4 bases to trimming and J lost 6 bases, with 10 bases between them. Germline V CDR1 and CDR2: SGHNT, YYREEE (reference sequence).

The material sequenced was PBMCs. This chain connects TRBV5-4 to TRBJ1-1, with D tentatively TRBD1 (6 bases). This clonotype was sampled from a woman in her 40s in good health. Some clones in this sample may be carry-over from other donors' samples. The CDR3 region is CASSDRYAEAFF. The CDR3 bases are TGTGCCAGCAGCGACAGGTACGCTGAAGCTTTCTTT.